Listed below are T cell receptor beta chains from one sample, sequenced in a study of OX40 agonist ivuxolimab in advanced cancers. This table comes from immunoSEQ multiplex PCR, and its TCRdb copy is limited to in-frame clones, with some not included. The repertoire holds 12,000 to 15,000 clones, with under 80% as singletons. The starting material was CD4+ or CD8+ T cells sorted from blood, obtained in a trial of the OX40 agonist ivuxolimab. The origin of the receptors is an adult with an advanced solid tumor such as melanoma, head and neck, liver or kidney cancer. Each CDR3 is given with its conserved first and last residue. Rows may omit the clone size; those that give it use once, few, many or a size class.

V: TRBV7-9
J: TRBJ2-5
size: .
CDR3: CASSPTSGRAETQYF

V: TRBV6-1
J: TRBJ1-2
size: medium-sized
CDR3: CASSEDRKTSGYTF

V: TRBV7-9
J: TRBJ1-2
size: .
CDR3: CASSPIGRDYGYTF

V: TRBV7-9
J: TRBJ1-1
size: .
CDR3: CASSGTGPGTEAFF

V: TRBV4-3
J: TRBJ2-1
size: .
CDR3: CASSQGTASYNEQFF

V: TRBV7-6
J: TRBJ2-7
size: once
CDR3: CASSLTVGSEPYEQYF

V: TRBV10-3
J: TRBJ2-7
size: .
CDR3: CAISGGGLAGDPDEQYF

V: TRBV29-1
J: TRBJ2-7
size: .
CDR3: CSVESSGSSDHEQYF

V: TRBV19
J: TRBJ2-1
size: medium-sized
CDR3: CASSIRTGILNEQFF

V: TRBV27
J: TRBJ2-1
size: .
CDR3: CASSPGTGGSSSYNEQFF

V: TRBV29-1
J: TRBJ2-2
size: .
CDR3: CSALSLAANTGELFF

V: TRBV7-6
J: TRBJ2-7
size: .
CDR3: CASSLATNGYEQYF

V: TRBV7-9
J: TRBJ2-1
size: .
CDR3: CASSPTQGIRTSGPKQFF

V: TRBV4-1
J: TRBJ2-1
size: .
CDR3: CASSQGRTSGYNEQFF

V: TRBV2
J: TRBJ2-1
size: .
CDR3: CASTEPSSGSIDEQFF

V: TRBV7-9
J: TRBJ2-2
size: .
CDR3: CASSLARNAWTGELFF

V: TRBV4-3
J: TRBJ1-1
size: .
CDR3: CASSQDRGVAEAFF

V: TRBV27
J: TRBJ2-7
size: .
CDR3: CASSQTGMSYEQYF

V: TRBV6-4
J: TRBJ1-2
size: .
CDR3: CASSGGQYYGYTF

V: TRBV7-8
J: TRBJ2-5
size: few
CDR3: CASSSNFYTGQGRQETQYF

V: TRBV6-4
J: TRBJ1-1
size: .
CDR3: CASSEGQENTEAFF

V: TRBV2
J: TRBJ2-1
size: once
CDR3: CASLAVGMNEQFF

V: TRBV9
J: TRBJ2-3
size: .
CDR3: CASSPGGGPDTQYF

V: TRBV2
J: TRBJ2-7
size: medium-sized
CDR3: CASPLPDRALYEQYF

V: TRBV2
J: TRBJ2-7
size: .
CDR3: CASSPSGSLREQYF

V: TRBV20-1
J: TRBJ2-7
size: .
CDR3: CSAPFSFEQYF

V: TRBV6-5
J: TRBJ1-1
size: .
CDR3: CASSYIGVTEAFF